The 9 T cell receptor beta chains listed next were all sequenced from one sample in a study of PD-1 blockade in classical Hodgkin lymphoma. The time point: cycle 4 day 1 (C4D1), after 6 weeks of nivolumab. Every patient had relapsed following autologous stem cell transplantation, and cohorts differed in brentuximab vedotin exposure. Measured with immunoSEQ multiplex PCR; TCRdb has only the in-frame clones, and not every one. The sample records tens of thousands of clones, about 75% being singletons. Sequences were derived from peripheral blood mononuclear cells (PBMCs), sampled before the fourth cycle of nivolumab. The source is a human donor with classical Hodgkin lymphoma.

The chain uses TRBV5-4 and TRBJ2-5; maybe TRBD1 (6 bases). V was shortened by 4 bases and J by 4 bases, with 14 bases between the two germline ends. This CDR3 is 14 amino acids long. Germline CDR1 is SGHNT and CDR2 is YYREEE (reference sequence). CDR3 loop: CASSRNRVVETQYF. In nucleotides, the CDR3 is TGTGCCAGCAGCAGGAACAGGGTAGTAGAGACCCAGTACTTC.

The rearrangement uses TRBV28 and TRBJ2-3; weak D call: TRBD2 (6 bases). V was clipped by 7 bases and J by 2 bases, with 13 bases between them. The CDR3 consists of 14 residues. Germline assignment: CDR1 MDHEN and CDR2 SYDVKM. CDR3 DNA: TGTGCCAGCAACTCGGTAGCGGCCACAGATACGCAGTATTTT. It yields the protein CASNSVAATDTQYF.

This clone was picked up one time. The chain carries TRBV2 and TRBJ2-7, with D hard to call. The V gene's germline CDR1 is SNHLY and CDR2 FYNNEI. With 4 bases removed from V and 3 bases from J, the gap between germline ends came to 13 bases. CDR3 length equals 14 residues. The CDR3 DNA follows: TGTGCCAGCAGTGCGCGGTATCTCAGCTACGAGCAGTACTTC. Translated: CASSARYLSYEQYF. The complete variable domain, with remaining parts taken from reference TRBV2 and TRBJ2-7, reads EPEVTQTPSHQVTQMGQEVILRCVPISNHLYFYWYRQILGQKVEFLVSFYNNEISEKSEIFDDQFSVERPDGSNFTLKIRSTKLEDSAMYFCASSARYLSYEQYFGPGTRLTVT.

A single count supports this clone. CDR3 in DNA: TGTGCCAGCAGTGAGGTCCGCTCTGGAAACACCATATATTTT. Encoded protein: CASSEVRSGNTIYF. The chain recombines TRBV2 with TRBJ1-3; no clear D. This CDR3 has 14 amino acids. Germline CDR1 is SNHLY and CDR2 is FYNNEI. The V end was cut by 3 bases, the J end by 0 bases, with 6 bases between. The variable domain in full, with the rest retrieved from reference TRBV2 and TRBJ1-3, is EPEVTQTPSHQVTQMGQEVILRCVPISNHLYFYWYRQILGQKVEFLVSFYNNEISEKSEIFDDQFSVERPDGSNFTLKIRSTKLEDSAMYFCASSEVRSGNTIYFGEGSWLTVV.

The V and J genes are TRBV21-1 and TRBJ1-2; TRBD1, as called in the table, went unchecked against the DNA. TRBV21-1 is annotated as a pseudogene. The CDR3 has 17 amino acids. CDR3 protein: CASSTQGQGLTLNGYTF. The CDR3, as DNA: TGTGCCAGCAGCACTCAAGGACAGGGACTTACCTTAAATGGCTACACCTTC.

By frequency in the sample, this clone is medium-sized. V gene TRBV5-4 combines with J gene TRBJ2-1; 8 positions agree with TRBD1. Germline V gene lookup returns CDR1 SGHNT and CDR2 YYREEE (reference sequence). The CDR3 is made up of 15 amino acids. V gave up 3 bases and J gave up 0 bases; unmatched junction bases: 2. CDR3 coding DNA: TGTGCCAGCAGCTCAGGGACAGGCTCCTACAATGAGCAGTTCTTC. Translating it yields CASSSGTGSYNEQFF.

This sequence joins TRBV7-8 and TRBJ1-1, with unresolved D. The CDR3 contains 15 residues. Trimming removed 0 bases at V and 0 bases at J, with 8 bases between. From germline, CDR1 is SGHVS and CDR2 FQNEAQ. The CDR3 reads CASSLARTVNTEAFF. The CDR3 DNA is TGTGCCAGCAGCTTAGCCCGGACGGTGAACACTGAAGCTTTCTTT. Full variable domain (missing parts from reference TRBV7-8 and TRBJ1-1): GAGVSQSPRYKVAKRGQDVALRCDPISGHVSLFWYQQALGQGPEFLTYFQNEAQLDKSGLPSDRFFAERPEGSVSTLKIQRTQQEDSAVYLCASSLARTVNTEAFFGQGTRLTVV.

In nucleotides, the CDR3 is TGTGCCAGCAGCCAATCAGGGGGACGGAACACTGAAGCTTTCTTT. Translated: CASSQSGGRNTEAFF. V usage is TRBV16 and J usage is TRBJ1-1; a weak D match, TRBD1 (6 bases). CDR1 KGHSY and CDR2 FQNENV come from the germline V gene. With 0 bases removed from V and 1 base from J, the gap between germline ends came to 9 bases. This CDR3 region has 15 residues.

V usage is TRBV29-1 and J usage is TRBJ2-1; the match to TRBD1 covers 9 bases. The junction had 9 bases not matched to a gene; V was cut back by 6 bases and J by 9 bases. Germline CDR1 and CDR2: SQVTM and ANQGSEA. The CDR3 has 13 residues. As DNA, the CDR3 is TGCAGCGTCACCGGGACAGGGAACGGTGAGCAGTTCTTC. Its protein product is CSVTGTGNGEQFF.